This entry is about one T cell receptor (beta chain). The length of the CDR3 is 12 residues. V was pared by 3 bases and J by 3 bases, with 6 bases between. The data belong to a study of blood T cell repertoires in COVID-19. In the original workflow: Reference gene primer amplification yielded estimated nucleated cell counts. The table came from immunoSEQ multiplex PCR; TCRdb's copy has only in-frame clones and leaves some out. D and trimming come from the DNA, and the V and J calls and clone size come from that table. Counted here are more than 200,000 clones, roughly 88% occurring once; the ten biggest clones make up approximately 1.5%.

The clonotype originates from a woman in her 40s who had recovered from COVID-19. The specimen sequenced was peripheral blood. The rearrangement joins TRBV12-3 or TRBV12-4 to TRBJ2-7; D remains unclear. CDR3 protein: CASSFAGYEQYF. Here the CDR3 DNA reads TGTGCCAGCAGTTTCGCCGGCTACGAGCAGTACTTC.